This TCR beta chain is from a study of regulatory T cells in long-lasting Graves disease. There are 14 residues in the CDR3. CDR1 SEHNR and CDR2 FQNEAQ come from the germline V gene (reference sequence). Trimming left V 4 bases short and J 7 bases short, with 16 bases between. Indicated time point: newly diagnosed GD, antithyroid drugs for less than 3 months. Construction of the TCR library relied on RNA isolated from PBMCs. TCR beta libraries were built with iRepertoire HTBI primers and Arm-PCR of CDR3 regions. One entry per CDR3 protein, called by TCRdb with MiXCR from the multiplex PCR reads. The sample has about 530,000 distinct CDR3 sequences; roughly a sixth are singletons. The data also belong to a second study, concerning T cells in Graves' hyperthyroidism and ophthalmopathy.

Sequences were derived from peripheral blood mononuclear cells (PBMCs), sampled at new diagnosis, from a patient treated with antithyroid drugs. The sequence was obtained from a woman aged 35-60 years with Graves disease. The chain carries TRBV7-9 and TRBJ1-2; D is undetermined. The CDR3 spells CASSSVWTSRGYTF. Written as DNA, the CDR3 is TGTGCCAGCAGCTCCGTCTGGACGTCTCGTGGCTACACCTTC.